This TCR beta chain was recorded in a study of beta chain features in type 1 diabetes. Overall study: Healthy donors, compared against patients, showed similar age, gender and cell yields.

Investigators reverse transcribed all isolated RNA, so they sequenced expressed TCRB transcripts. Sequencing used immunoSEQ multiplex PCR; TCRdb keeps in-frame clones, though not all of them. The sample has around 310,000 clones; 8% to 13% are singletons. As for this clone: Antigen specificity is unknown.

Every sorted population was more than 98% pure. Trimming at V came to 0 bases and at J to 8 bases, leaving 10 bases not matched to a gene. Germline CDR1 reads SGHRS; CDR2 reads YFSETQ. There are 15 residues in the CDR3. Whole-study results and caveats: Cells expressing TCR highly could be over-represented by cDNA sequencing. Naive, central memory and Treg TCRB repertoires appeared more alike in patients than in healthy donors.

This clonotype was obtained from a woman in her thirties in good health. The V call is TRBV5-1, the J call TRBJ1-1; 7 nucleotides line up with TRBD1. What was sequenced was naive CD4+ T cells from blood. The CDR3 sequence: CASSLVGQGGEEAFF. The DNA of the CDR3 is TGCGCCAGCAGCTTGGTCGGGCAAGGGGGCGAAGAAGCTTTCTTT.